This T cell receptor beta chain was identified during a study of cytomegalovirus exposure and HLA in healthy donors. The CDR3 runs 14 residues. V was cut by 4 bases and J by 6 bases, with 15 bases left in between. Looked up from germline, CDR1 is ENHRY and CDR2 is SYGVKD. This clone has only a few counts. The PCR ran on 60 Vbeta and 13 Jbeta primers. Profiling relied on immunoSEQ multiplex PCR, and the TCRdb table lists in-frame clones only, not all of them. Of some 170,000 clones listed, roughly 80% were seen once; the top ten hold around 6.7%. V is TRBV10-3 and J is TRBJ1-2; tentative D call: TRBD1 (6 bases). The origin of this receptor is a young woman in good health and CMV-seropositive. Sequencing used PBMCs. CDR3 DNA sequence: TGTGCCATCAGTGTCCAGGGGCGGGAGGATGGCTACACCTTC. Translating gives CAISVQGREDGYTF.